Listed below are T cell receptor beta chains from one sample, sequenced in a study of CD8 T cells in Susac syndrome. TCRdb re-called the immunoSEQ multiplex PCR reads with MiXCR, one entry per CDR3 protein. Among 300,000 to 350,000 distinct CDR3 sequences listed, just over 90% were seen once. Sequencing was carried out using CD4+ T cells from PBMCs. All receptors derive from a human donor with multiple sclerosis. Each CDR3 is given without its conserved first and last residue. The D gene is left open where the match is weak.

v_gene	j_gene	d_gene	CDR3aa
TRBV7-3	TRBJ2-5	TRBD2	ASSFTSGEETQY
TRBV28	TRBJ2-7	TRBD2	ASRTGLAGEQY
TRBV5-6	TRBJ1-2	.	ASSFRTTVRRTYGYT
TRBV2	TRBJ2-3	.	ASSEGSTDTQY
TRBV20-1	TRBJ1-2	.	SAARRIEDRPI
TRBV5-1	TRBJ2-3	.	ASMNRGGSTDTQY
TRBV20-1	TRBJ1-3	.	SARAAPWGGARNTIY
TRBV20-1	TRBJ2-7	TRBD1	SANPGTGSYEQY
TRBV6-1	TRBJ2-6	.	ASSVGPGANVLT
TRBV18	TRBJ2-7	TRBD2	ASSPPGLAGVYEQY
TRBV7-9	TRBJ1-1	TRBD1	ASSAEGARAF
TRBV29-1	TRBJ1-1	.	SVSGPPPRGRFTEAF
TRBV5-4	TRBJ1-2	TRBD1	ASSPTGTYGYT